This is a list of T cell receptor beta chains from one sample in a study of CD8+ T cells in alopecia areata. Clones were sequenced by immunoSEQ multiplex PCR, and TCRdb holds only the in-frame ones, with some missing. This table holds 190,000 or so clones, 60% to 70% found once. This specimen was CD4+ T cells sorted from blood, taken at week 4, from a patient treated with tofacitinib. All receptors derive from a human donor with alopecia areata. Each CDR3 is given with its conserved first and last residue. D genes are given only for firm matches. Not every row has a clone size; where given, it reads once, few, many or a size class.

d_gene: NA; v_gene: TRBV5-1; j_gene: TRBJ2-5; abundance: few; CDR3aa: CASSLVPGGSTIGETQYF; CDR3nt: TGCGCCAGCAGCTTGGTCCCCGGGGGCAGCACTATTGGAGAGACCCAGTACTTC
d_gene: NA; v_gene: TRBV27; j_gene: TRBJ1-5; abundance: NA; CDR3aa: CASSLAWTQPQHF; CDR3nt: TGTGCCAGCAGTTTAGCTTGGACGCAGCCCCAGCATTTT
d_gene: NA; v_gene: TRBV29-1; j_gene: TRBJ2-3; abundance: NA; CDR3aa: CGGGQVLTDTQYF; CDR3nt: TGCGGCGGGGGCCAAGTCCTCACAGATACGCAGTATTTT
d_gene: NA; v_gene: TRBV29-1; j_gene: TRBJ2-1; abundance: few; CDR3aa: CSVEVYNEQFF; CDR3nt: TGCAGCGTTGAAGTCTACAATGAGCAGTTCTTC
d_gene: NA; v_gene: TRBV28; j_gene: TRBJ1-5; abundance: NA; CDR3aa: CASSQPQHF; CDR3nt: TGTGCCAGCAGCCAGCCCCAGCATTTT
d_gene: NA; v_gene: TRBV7-6; j_gene: TRBJ2-1; abundance: once; CDR3aa: CASSLGMASYNEQFF; CDR3nt: TGTGCCAGCAGCTTAGGGATGGCCTCCTACAATGAGCAGTTCTTC
d_gene: TRBD2; v_gene: TRBV27; j_gene: TRBJ2-4; abundance: once; CDR3aa: CASSLRASGGTNIQYF; CDR3nt: TGTGCCAGCAGTTTAAGGGCTAGCGGGGGGACAAACATTCAGTACTTC
d_gene: TRBD1; v_gene: TRBV5-1; j_gene: TRBJ1-6; abundance: NA; CDR3aa: CASSLVVLTTGDSPLHF; CDR3nt: TGCGCCAGCAGCTTGGTGGTTCTTACGACAGGGGATTCACCCCTCCACTTT
d_gene: TRBD2; v_gene: TRBV29-1; j_gene: TRBJ2-3; abundance: once; CDR3aa: CSVDEVELAGGTDTQYF; CDR3nt: TGCAGCGTTGACGAAGTGGAACTAGCGGGGGGCACAGATACGCAGTATTTT
d_gene: NA; v_gene: TRBV5-1; j_gene: TRBJ2-3; abundance: NA; CDR3aa: CASSLQLTSTDTQYF; CDR3nt: TGCGCCAGCAGCTTGCAACTGACTAGCACAGATACGCAGTATTTT
d_gene: TRBD2; v_gene: TRBV5-1; j_gene: TRBJ2-1; abundance: NA; CDR3aa: CASSPLTSGGNNEQFF; CDR3nt: TGCGCCAGCAGCCCCCTGACTAGCGGGGGGAACAATGAGCAGTTCTTC
d_gene: TRBD1; v_gene: TRBV5-4; j_gene: TRBJ2-1; abundance: NA; CDR3aa: CASSLTQGTAYNEQFF; CDR3nt: TGTGCCAGCAGCTTGACCCAGGGGACAGCCTACAATGAGCAGTTCTTC